The 13 T cell receptor beta chains in this list originate from one sample, sequenced in a study of T-cell reconstitution after alpha-beta-depleted transplantation in children. Unique molecular identifiers featured in how the TCRbeta library was prepared. Using its own MiXCR run on the PCR reads, TCRdb lists one record per CDR3 protein. The repertoire has 450,000 to 600,000 distinct CDR3 sequences, around a third of them found once; the top ten carry 2% to 2.5%. Sequenced here: PBMCs from the stem cell graft donor, sampled from the stem cell graft. The receptors shown here come from a human donor who donated a stem cell graft to a child with aplastic anemia.

The rearrangement uses TRBV5-1 and TRBJ1-2, with D perhaps TRBD1 (5 bases). V was shortened by 0 bases and J by 4 bases, with 10 bases between the two germline ends. The CDR3 length is 14 residues. The V gene's germline CDR1 is SGHRS and CDR2 YFSETQ. The CDR3, as DNA: TGCGCCAGCAGCTTGGTAGGGGCGCTCTATGGCTACACCTTC. It codes for CASSLVGALYGYTF.

This clonotype was counted a few times. The chain links TRBV20-1 to TRBJ2-1; D uncertain. Germline values: CDR1 DFQATT, CDR2 SNEGSKA (reference sequence). V was shortened by 4 bases and J by 0 bases, with 7 bases between the two germline ends. The CDR3 covers 13 residues. The CDR3 bases are TGCAGTGCTAAACAGAGCTCCTACAATGAGCAGTTCTTC. It translates to CSAKQSSYNEQFF.

This chain connects TRBV18 to TRBJ1-1; D is ambiguous. The CDR3 covers 14 residues. Trimming shortened V by 2 bases and J by 1 base, and 8 bases separated the two germline ends. Germline CDR1 and CDR2: KGHSH and LQKENI. CDR3: CASSPGVKNTEAFF. The CDR3 region has the DNA TGTGCCAGCTCACCAGGGGTCAAGAACACTGAAGCTTTCTTT.

The chain couples TRBV11-2 to TRBJ1-1; 9 positions match TRBD1. The CDR3 length is 18 residues. V gave up 5 bases and J gave up 3 bases; unmatched junction bases: 16. Germline lookup yields CDR1 SGHAT and CDR2 FQNNGV. The CDR3 bases are TGTGCCAGCAGCAAAAGGACAGGGGATTATTTTTTGGACACTGAAGCTTTCTTT. Translation gives CASSKRTGDYFLDTEAFF.

This clonotype occurred once. This chain links TRBV12-3 or TRBV12-4 with TRBJ2-5, with 13 bases identical to TRBD2. There are 15 residues in the CDR3. J gave up 2 bases and V 4 bases, and 1 base lay outside the gene matches. In nucleotides, the CDR3 is TGTGCCAGCAGTTCGGGACTAGCGGGACAAGAGACCCAGTACTTC. It is translated as CASSSGLAGQETQYF.

The chain joins TRBV29-1 to TRBJ1-1; D is uncertain. Trimming took off 4 bases at V and 5 bases at J, with 14 bases between the two ends. Germline CDR1 SQVTM, CDR2 ANQGSEA. CDR3 length: 13 amino acids. CDR3 nucleotides: TGCAGCGTTGTGGACCATGTTTGGACTGAAGCTTTCTTT. Encoded protein: CSVVDHVWTEAFF.

The rearrangement uses TRBV7-8 and TRBJ2-1; 16 bases line up with TRBD2. The CDR3 is 17 amino acids. The junction had 4 bases not matched to a gene; V was cut back by 5 bases and J by 3 bases. Germline values: CDR1 SGHVS, CDR2 FQNEAQ. CDR3 sequence reads: CASSLGLAGGIYNEQFF. The CDR3, as DNA: TGTGCCAGCAGCCTGGGACTAGCGGGAGGGATCTACAATGAGCAGTTCTTC.

The chain joins TRBV19 to TRBJ1-1, with 10 bases lining up with TRBD1. Germline lookup yields CDR1 LNHDA and CDR2 SQIVND (reference sequence). This CDR3 has 17 residues. Trimming cost V 5 bases and J 5 bases; bases outside gene matches: 14. The CDR3 DNA reads TGTGCCAGTAGTTACATGGTCCCGGGACAGGGGAGGACTGAAGCTTTCTTT. Amino acids: CASSYMVPGQGRTEAFF.

For the CDR3, the DNA is TGTGCCAGCAGCTTAGCGTCCCAGGCAGCGACCCAGCCCCAGCATTTT. It encodes CASSLASQAATQPQHF. V and J are TRBV7-2 and TRBJ1-5; D remains unclear. The CDR3 is 16 amino acids. Trimming removed 0 bases at V and 7 bases at J, with 16 bases between. Germline CDR1 is SGHTA and CDR2 is FQGNSA.

V gene TRBV6-2 or TRBV6-3 combines with J gene TRBJ2-3; 8 bases map to TRBD2. The V segment lost 5 bases and the J segment 1 base; nucleotides outside the gene matches: 8. CDR3 length equals 16 residues. Per the germline V gene, CDR1 is MNHEY and CDR2 is SVGEGT. The CDR3 sequence is CASSSGSEWGTDTQYF. DNA of the CDR3: TGTGCCAGCAGTAGCGGGAGCGAGTGGGGCACAGATACGCAGTATTTT.

The chain joins TRBV5-1 to TRBJ1-1, with TRBD1 identical over 7 bases. Germline V gene lookup returns CDR1 SGHRS and CDR2 YFSETQ. J was trimmed by 0 bases and V by 3 bases; bases with no gene match: 2. There are 14 residues in the CDR3. This CDR3 reads CASSWDSVNTEAFF. The CDR3 region has the DNA TGCGCCAGCAGCTGGGACAGTGTGAACACTGAAGCTTTCTTT.

The chain carries TRBV5-8 and TRBJ2-1, with TRBD2 matching over 8 bases. The CDR3 is 17 residues long. The V gene end was trimmed by 4 bases and the J gene end by 3 bases; junction bases not matched to a gene: 12. Germline V CDR1 and CDR2: SGHTS, YDEGEE. CDR3 DNA sequence: TGTGCCAGCAGCGCCGCGATACTTAGCGGGAACTACAATGAGCAGTTCTTC. Residues: CASSAAILSGNYNEQFF.

The chain employs TRBV27 and TRBJ1-5; maybe TRBD1 (5 bases). V lost 4 bases and J lost 4, with 14 bases in between. Germline CDR1 and CDR2: MNHEY and SMNVEV (reference sequence). The CDR3 has 15 amino acids. CDR3 loop: CASSSGVGGNQPQHF. In DNA form, the CDR3 reads TGTGCCAGCAGTTCGGGGGTGGGGGGTAATCAGCCCCAGCATTTT.